The clone carrying this T cell receptor beta chain was recorded a few times. Its antigen is not identified. RNA transcripts were the template, and TCR beta CDR3 regions were amplified from them. The first round was an RT-PCR with HTBI primers, and the second round was a multiplex PCR. TCRdb re-analysed the multiplex PCR reads in MiXCR, keeping a single row per CDR3 protein. The data show 560,000 or so distinct CDR3 sequences, less than 40% seen once. The authors enrolled newly diagnosed hyperthyroidism patients aged 18 to 65 with under 2 months' duration. The entry originates in a study of Graves' ophthalmopathy and Graves' hyperthyroidism. In the study overall: Ophthalmopathy absent within 18 months of follow-up marked hyperthyroidism as stable. Regarding the study as a whole: Clonotypes were expanded in thyroid at above 0.001 frequency, and most also appeared in blood. Both an approximately 70% sensitivity and an approximately 72% specificity characterized the model's predictions of ophthalmopathy progression.

This receptor was taken from an adult man with Graves' hyperthyroidism. Sequenced input: peripheral blood or thyroid tissue (not recorded which).

CDR3 region: CASSEAGRATSGGASNTGELFF. In DNA form, the CDR3 reads TGTGCCAGCAGTGAAGCGGGGAGGGCGACTAGCGGGGGGGCATCGAACACCGGGGAGCTGTTTTTT. V usage is TRBV2 and J usage is TRBJ2-2; 14 bases agree with TRBD2. The CDR3 is made up of 22 amino acids. From germline, CDR1 is SNHLY and CDR2 FYNNEI. J was trimmed by 0 bases and V by 0 bases; bases with no gene match: 12.